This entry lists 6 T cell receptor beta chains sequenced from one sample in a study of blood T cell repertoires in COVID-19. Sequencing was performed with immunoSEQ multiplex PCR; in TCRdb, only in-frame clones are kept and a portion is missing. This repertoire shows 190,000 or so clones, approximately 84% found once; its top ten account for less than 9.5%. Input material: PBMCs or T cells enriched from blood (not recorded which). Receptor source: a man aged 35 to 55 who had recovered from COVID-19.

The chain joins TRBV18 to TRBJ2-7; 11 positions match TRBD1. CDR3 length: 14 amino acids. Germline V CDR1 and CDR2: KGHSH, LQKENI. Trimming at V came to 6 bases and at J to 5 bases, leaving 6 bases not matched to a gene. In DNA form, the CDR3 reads TGTGCCAGCTCGACCGGGACAGGGGGAAACGAGCAGTACTTC. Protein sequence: CASSTGTGGNEQYF.

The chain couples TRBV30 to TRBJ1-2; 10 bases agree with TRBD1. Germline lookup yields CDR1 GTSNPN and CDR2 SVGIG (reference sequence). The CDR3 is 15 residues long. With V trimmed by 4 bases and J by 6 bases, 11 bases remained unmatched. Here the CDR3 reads CAWNILLGTGDGYTF. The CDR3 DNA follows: TGTGCCTGGAATATCCTCTTAGGGACAGGGGATGGCTACACCTTC. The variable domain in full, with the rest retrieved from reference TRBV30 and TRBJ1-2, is SQTIHQWPATLVQPVGSPLSLECTVEGTSNPNLYWYRQAAGRGLQLLFYSVGIGQISSEVPQNLSASRPQDRQFILSSKKLLLSDSGFYLCAWNILLGTGDGYTFGSGTRLTVV.

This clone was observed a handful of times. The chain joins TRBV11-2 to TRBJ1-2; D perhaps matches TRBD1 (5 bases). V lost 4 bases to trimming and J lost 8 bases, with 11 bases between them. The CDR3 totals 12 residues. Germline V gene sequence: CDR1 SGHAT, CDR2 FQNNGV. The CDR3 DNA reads TGTGCCAGCAGCTCAGGGATTCGCGGCTACACCTTC. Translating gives CASSSGIRGYTF.

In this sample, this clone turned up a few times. DNA for the CDR3: TGTGCCAGCAGCTTCCGGGGGGGCGCGGATCATCAGCCCCAGCATTTT. It translates to CASSFRGGADHQPQHF. The gene calls are TRBV7-3 and TRBJ1-5; D is perhaps TRBD1 (6 bases). The CDR3 extends over 16 amino acids. Germline assignment: CDR1 SGHTA and CDR2 FQGTGA. With 3 bases removed from V and 5 bases from J, the gap between germline ends came to 17 bases.

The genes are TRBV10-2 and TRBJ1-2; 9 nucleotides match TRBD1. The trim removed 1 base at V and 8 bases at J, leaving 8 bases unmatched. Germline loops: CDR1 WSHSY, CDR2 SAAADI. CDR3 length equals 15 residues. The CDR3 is CASSEFDRGVSGYTF. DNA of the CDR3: TGCGCCAGCAGTGAGTTCGACAGGGGGGTATCGGGCTACACCTTC.

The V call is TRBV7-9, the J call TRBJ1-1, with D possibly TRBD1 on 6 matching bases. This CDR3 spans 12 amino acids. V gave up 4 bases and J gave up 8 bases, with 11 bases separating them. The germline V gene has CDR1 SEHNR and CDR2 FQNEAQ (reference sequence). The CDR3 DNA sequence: TGTGCCAGCAGCTGGTGGACAGACGAAGCTTTCTTT. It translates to CASSWWTDEAFF.